The 26 T cell receptor beta chains below were found in one sample sequenced in a study of T cell responses to AZD1222 COVID-19 vaccine. The repertoire was sequenced with immunoSEQ multiplex PCR; TCRdb's copy has only in-frame clones and lacks some. The sample holds over 140,000 clones, approximately 92% seen once. Sequencing used peripheral blood, obtained on day 0 of AZD1222 vaccination. The source of these receptors is an adult in good health.

The rearrangement links TRBV5-5 to TRBJ2-7; D possibly corresponds to TRBD1 (5 bases). Trimming cost V 4 bases and J 0 bases, with 14 bases left between them. Germline V gives CDR1 SGHKS, CDR2 YYEKEE (reference sequence). The CDR3 contains 15 residues. CDR3 amino acids: CASSLTAPISYEQYF. For the CDR3, the DNA is TGTGCCAGCAGCCTGACAGCTCCTATCTCCTACGAGCAGTACTTC.

With regard to this clone: At the DNA level, this CDR3 is encoded by other sequences in the same sample as well. The gene calls are TRBV5-1 and TRBJ2-7; D not certain. V was trimmed by 0 bases and J by 3 bases, leaving 4 bases between them. The length of the CDR3 is 12 residues. Germline values: CDR1 SGHRS, CDR2 YFSETQ. The CDR3 region is CASSLVGYEQYF. CDR3 DNA: TGCGCCAGCAGCTTGGTTGGCTACGAGCAGTACTTC.

The chain couples TRBV7-9 to TRBJ1-1; D ambiguous. Deletions cut 2 bases from V and 2 bases from J, with 6 bases between. Germline CDR1 is SEHNR and CDR2 is FQNEAQ (reference sequence). There are 13 residues in the CDR3. As DNA, the CDR3 is TGTGCCAGCAGCTTATTAATAAACACTGAAGCTTTCTTT. Encoded protein: CASSLLINTEAFF.

The chain combines TRBV28 with TRBJ1-5, with D maybe TRBD1 (5 bases). This CDR3 is 15 amino acids long. V lost 3 bases and J 0 bases, leaving 9 bases between the germline ends. In germline, CDR1 is MDHEN, CDR2 SYDVKM. Written as DNA, the CDR3 is TGTGCCAGCAGTTTGAGGGGAGGTAGCAATCAGCCCCAGCATTTT. It codes for CASSLRGGSNQPQHF. Filled out from reference TRBV28 and TRBJ1-5, the complete variable domain reads DVKVTQSSRYLVKRTGEKVFLECVQDMDHENMFWYRQDPGLGLRLIYFSYDVKMKEKGDIPEGYSVSREKKERFSLILESASTNQTSMYLCASSLRGGSNQPQHFGDGTRLSIL.

The sample holds one count of this clone. The V and J genes are TRBV11-2 and TRBJ1-6, with D possibly being TRBD1 (5 bases). V was cut by 8 bases and J by 5 bases, with 13 bases left in between. Germline CDR1 SGHAT, CDR2 FQNNGV. There are 14 residues in the CDR3. This CDR3 reads CASLRGSHNSPLHF. As DNA, the CDR3 is TGTGCCAGCCTTAGGGGCAGCCATAATTCACCCCTCCACTTT.

The chain has TRBV19 and TRBJ1-1; no reliable D call. This CDR3 contains 13 residues. V lost 0 bases, J lost 10 bases, and 12 bases lay in between. CDR1 and CDR2 (germline): LNHDA, SQIVND (reference sequence). The CDR3 reads CASSIDRMRVAFF. The DNA for the CDR3 is TGTGCCAGTAGTATAGATCGGATGAGGGTAGCTTTCTTT.

The chain combines TRBV3-1 (or the pseudogene TRBV3-2) with TRBJ1-2; D gene ambiguous. The CDR3 covers 14 residues. Germline CDR1 and CDR2: LGHDT and YNNKEL (reference sequence). Trimming shortened V by 1 base and J by 2 bases, and 8 bases separated the two germline ends. The CDR3 spells CASSQGFGNYGYTF. The CDR3 nucleotides read TGTGCCAGCAGCCAAGGTTTTGGCAACTATGGCTACACCTTC.

This chain links TRBV20-1 with TRBJ1-5; D not certain. The CDR3 contains 13 residues. Germline-derived CDR1 and CDR2 are DFQATT and SNEGSKA (reference sequence). Trimming stripped 3 bases from V and 2 bases from J, with 8 bases between. In DNA form, the CDR3 reads TGCAGTGCTAGTTCCGGGGGCAATCAGCCCCAGCATTTT. It codes for CSASSGGNQPQHF.

V is TRBV2 and J is TRBJ1-1; tentatively, D is TRBD1 (6 bases). The CDR3 covers 11 residues. Per the germline V gene, CDR1 is SNHLY and CDR2 is FYNNEI. The ends were cut back, 10 bases at V and 2 bases at J, with 8 bases in the middle. Written as DNA, the CDR3 is TGTGCCACCAGGGGTAACACTGAAGCTTTCTTT. This encodes CATRGNTEAFF.

The J gene is TRBJ1-2, the V gene TRBV19; a possible D gene is TRBD1 (6 bases). Germline CDR1 reads LNHDA; CDR2 reads SQIVND (reference sequence). CDR3 length equals 14 residues. The germline V and J ends were trimmed by 3 bases and 3 bases, with 11 bases remaining between them. The CDR3 DNA is TGTGCCAGTAGTATTCAACAGGGTGACTATGGCTACACCTTC. This sequence encodes CASSIQQGDYGYTF. The whole variable domain, filled in from reference TRBV19 and TRBJ1-2, reads DGGITQSPKYLFRKEGQNVTLSCEQNLNHDAMYWYRQDPGQGLRLIYYSQIVNDFQKGDIAEGYSVSREKKESFPLTVTSAQKNPTAFYLCASSIQQGDYGYTFGSGTRLTVV.

This chain links TRBV7-2 with TRBJ2-3; tentatively, D is TRBD1 (5 bases). The V gene's germline CDR1 is SGHTA and CDR2 FQGNSA. CDR3 length equals 13 residues. With 0 bases removed from V and 5 bases from J, the gap between germline ends came to 6 bases. CDR3 protein: CASSLAGQDTQYF. The CDR3 bases are TGTGCCAGCAGCTTAGCGGGGCAAGATACGCAGTATTTT.

J is TRBJ2-1 and V is TRBV4-1; D is unclear. V lost 0 bases and J 3 bases, leaving 12 bases between the germline ends. CDR1 is MGHRA, CDR2 YSYEKL, per germline. The CDR3 totals 16 residues. CDR3 loop: CASSQDRQSRYNEQFF. The CDR3 nucleotides read TGCGCCAGCAGCCAAGATAGACAAAGCCGCTACAATGAGCAGTTCTTC.

This sequence joins TRBV28 and TRBJ1-6; 8 bases match TRBD1. This CDR3 contains 15 residues. The V gene's germline CDR1 is MDHEN and CDR2 SYDVKM. The V and J ends lost 7 bases and 7 bases, in that order; junction bases with no gene match: 9. CDR3 sequence (DNA): TGTGCCAGCATTTCCCCACAGGGGGGGAATTCACCCCTCCACTTT. Encoded protein: CASISPQGGNSPLHF. The full variable domain, rest sourced from reference TRBV28 and TRBJ1-6, is DVKVTQSSRYLVKRTGEKVFLECVQDMDHENMFWYRQDPGLGLRLIYFSYDVKMKEKGDIPEGYSVSREKKERFSLILESASTNQTSMYLCASISPQGGNSPLHFGNGTRLTVT.

V gene TRBV25-1 combines with J gene TRBJ2-4, with 11 bases fitting TRBD1. In germline, CDR1 is MGHDK, CDR2 SYGVNS. The V gene end was trimmed by 5 bases and the J gene end by 0 bases; junction bases not matched to a gene: 6. The CDR3 is made up of 17 amino acids. The CDR3 here is CASSPWGQGVAKNIQYF. CDR3 bases: TGTGCCAGCAGTCCCTGGGGACAGGGGGTAGCCAAAAACATTCAGTACTTC.

V and J are TRBV28 and TRBJ2-7; the match to TRBD2 covers 9 bases. V shed 11 bases and J 0 bases; nucleotides not matched to a gene: 8. The CDR3 runs 14 residues. Looked up from germline, CDR1 is MDHEN and CDR2 is SYDVKM. CDR3 DNA: TGTGCCTTGGGTGCGGGGGGGATCTCCTACGAGCAGTACTTC. Translating it yields CALGAGGISYEQYF. The full variable domain, in which reference TRBV28 and TRBJ2-7 provide the parts outside the CDR3, is DVKVTQSSRYLVKRTGEKVFLECVQDMDHENMFWYRQDPGLGLRLIYFSYDVKMKEKGDIPEGYSVSREKKERFSLILESASTNQTSMYLCALGAGGISYEQYFGPGTRLTVT.

The chain combines TRBV24-1 with TRBJ2-7, with D possibly TRBD2 on 6 matching bases. CDR1 is KGHDR, CDR2 SFDVKD, per germline. V shed 8 bases and J shed 5 bases, with 9 bases lying between them. The CDR3 has 11 residues. The CDR3 loop reads CATMRDDEQYF. CDR3 in DNA: TGTGCCACCATGCGGGACGACGAGCAGTACTTC.

This clone appeared a few times. The rearrangement uses TRBV28 and TRBJ2-3; 7 nucleotides agree with TRBD1. CDR3 length equals 16 residues. The junction had 11 bases not matched to a gene; V was cut back by 7 bases and J by 1 base. CDR1 and CDR2 from the germline V gene are MDHEN and SYDVKM. CDR3 bases: TGTGCCAGCACCACCGTAGGGGGCGCCGGCACAGATACGCAGTATTTT. Protein product: CASTTVGGAGTDTQYF.

The chain is built from TRBV2 and TRBJ1-2; D remains unclear. Per germline, CDR1 SNHLY and CDR2 FYNNEI. The CDR3 has 17 residues. V was pared by 4 bases and J by 5 bases, with 23 bases between. The CDR3 protein is CASSGEEVFVLGYGYTF. As DNA, the CDR3 is TGTGCCAGCAGTGGTGAGGAAGTATTTGTCCTTGGGTATGGCTACACCTTC.

The V and J genes are TRBV7-9 and TRBJ2-1; 14 bases are a match to TRBD2. The V segment lost 3 bases and the J segment 16 bases; nucleotides outside the gene matches: 14. Germline lookup yields CDR1 SEHNR and CDR2 FQNEAQ (reference sequence). The CDR3 extends over 16 amino acids. CDR3 amino acids: CASSLGLAGATSNFFF. CDR3 DNA sequence: TGTGCCAGCAGCTTGGGACTAGCGGGAGCTACCTCGAACTTTTTCTTC.

This chain connects TRBV27 to TRBJ2-7; a weak D match, TRBD1 (5 bases). The V and J ends lost 0 bases and 3 bases respectively, with 12 bases between them. Germline values: CDR1 MNHEY, CDR2 SMNVEV (reference sequence). This CDR3 region has 15 residues. CDR3 in DNA: TGTGCCAGCAGTTTATCGGTCCAGGGTCACTACGAGCAGTACTTC. Amino acid sequence: CASSLSVQGHYEQYF.

This clone came up once. The chain is built from TRBV3-1 (or the pseudogene TRBV3-2) and TRBJ1-5; D ambiguous. Germline V gives CDR1 LGHDT, CDR2 YNNKEL (reference sequence). This CDR3 is 17 amino acids long. The V and J ends lost 0 bases and 7 bases respectively, with 19 bases between them. CDR3 sequence reads: CASSQDTLGSMRQPQHF. Here the CDR3 DNA reads TGTGCCAGCAGCCAAGATACCCTGGGCAGTATGAGGCAGCCCCAGCATTTT.

The J gene is TRBJ2-1, the V gene TRBV19; no definite D call. The germline V gene has CDR1 LNHDA and CDR2 SQIVND (reference sequence). The germline V and J ends were trimmed by 5 bases and 1 base, with 9 bases remaining between them. This CDR3 comprises 14 residues. The CDR3 nucleotides read TGTGCCAGTAGTTACCAGGTTTCCTACAATGAGCAGTTCTTC. It codes for CASSYQVSYNEQFF.

V gene TRBV12-3 or TRBV12-4 combines with J gene TRBJ1-3; D might be TRBD1 (5 bases). The V and J ends lost 3 bases and 7 bases respectively, with 10 bases between them. CDR3 length: 13 amino acids. The CDR3, as DNA: TGTGCCAGCAGTTTGGGGGGAAAGAACACCATATATTTT. Encoded protein: CASSLGGKNTIYF.

The chain combines TRBV11-3 with TRBJ2-1, with 13 bases aligning to TRBD2. The CDR3 has 16 residues. Germline V gives CDR1 SGHNT, CDR2 YENEEA. V trimming: 4 bases; J trimming: 9 bases; junction bases outside the gene matches: 9. The CDR3 spells CASSSGLAGLRGEQFF. In DNA, the CDR3 is TGTGCCAGCAGCTCGGGACTAGCGGGATTGAGAGGTGAGCAGTTCTTC. The full variable domain, its missing parts supplied by reference TRBV11-3 and TRBJ2-1, is EAGVVQSPRYKIIEKKQPVAFWCNPISGHNTLYWYLQNLGQGPELLIRYENEEAVDDSQLPKDRFSAERLKGVDSTLKIQPAELGDSAVYLCASSSGLAGLRGEQFFGPGTRLTVL.

The J gene is TRBJ1-5, the V gene TRBV19; no clear D gene. CDR1 is LNHDA and CDR2 is SQIVND in the germline V gene (reference sequence). CDR3 length equals 15 residues. With 3 bases removed from V and 2 bases from J, the gap between germline ends came to 11 bases. CDR3 in amino acids: CASSIIRQGNQPQHF. Written as DNA, the CDR3 is TGTGCCAGTAGTATCATTCGACAAGGCAATCAGCCCCAGCATTTT.

This clone was seen only once. The V call is TRBV29-1, the J call TRBJ2-2, with 7 bases fitting TRBD1. The CDR3 loop spans 14 amino acids. Germline V gene lookup returns CDR1 SQVTM and CDR2 ANQGSEA. Trimming at V came to 6 bases and at J to 0 bases, leaving 4 bases not matched to a gene. The CDR3 DNA sequence: TGCAGCGTCGGGACAGCGGCGAACACCGGGGAGCTGTTTTTT. Amino acids: CSVGTAANTGELFF.